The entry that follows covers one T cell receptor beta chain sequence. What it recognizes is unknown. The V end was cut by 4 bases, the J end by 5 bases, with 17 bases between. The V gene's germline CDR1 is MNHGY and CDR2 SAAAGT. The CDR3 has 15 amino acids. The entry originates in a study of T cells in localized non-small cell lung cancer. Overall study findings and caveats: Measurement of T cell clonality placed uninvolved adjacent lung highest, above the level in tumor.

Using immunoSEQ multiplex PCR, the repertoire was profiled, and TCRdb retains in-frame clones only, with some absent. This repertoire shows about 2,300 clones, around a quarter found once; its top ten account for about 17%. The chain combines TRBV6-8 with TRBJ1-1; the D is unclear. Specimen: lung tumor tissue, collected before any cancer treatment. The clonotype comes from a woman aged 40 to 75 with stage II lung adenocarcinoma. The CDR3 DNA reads TGTGCCAGCAGTTTCCCGGAGGGCCTGAGGACTGAAGCTTTCTTT. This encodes CASSFPEGLRTEAFF.